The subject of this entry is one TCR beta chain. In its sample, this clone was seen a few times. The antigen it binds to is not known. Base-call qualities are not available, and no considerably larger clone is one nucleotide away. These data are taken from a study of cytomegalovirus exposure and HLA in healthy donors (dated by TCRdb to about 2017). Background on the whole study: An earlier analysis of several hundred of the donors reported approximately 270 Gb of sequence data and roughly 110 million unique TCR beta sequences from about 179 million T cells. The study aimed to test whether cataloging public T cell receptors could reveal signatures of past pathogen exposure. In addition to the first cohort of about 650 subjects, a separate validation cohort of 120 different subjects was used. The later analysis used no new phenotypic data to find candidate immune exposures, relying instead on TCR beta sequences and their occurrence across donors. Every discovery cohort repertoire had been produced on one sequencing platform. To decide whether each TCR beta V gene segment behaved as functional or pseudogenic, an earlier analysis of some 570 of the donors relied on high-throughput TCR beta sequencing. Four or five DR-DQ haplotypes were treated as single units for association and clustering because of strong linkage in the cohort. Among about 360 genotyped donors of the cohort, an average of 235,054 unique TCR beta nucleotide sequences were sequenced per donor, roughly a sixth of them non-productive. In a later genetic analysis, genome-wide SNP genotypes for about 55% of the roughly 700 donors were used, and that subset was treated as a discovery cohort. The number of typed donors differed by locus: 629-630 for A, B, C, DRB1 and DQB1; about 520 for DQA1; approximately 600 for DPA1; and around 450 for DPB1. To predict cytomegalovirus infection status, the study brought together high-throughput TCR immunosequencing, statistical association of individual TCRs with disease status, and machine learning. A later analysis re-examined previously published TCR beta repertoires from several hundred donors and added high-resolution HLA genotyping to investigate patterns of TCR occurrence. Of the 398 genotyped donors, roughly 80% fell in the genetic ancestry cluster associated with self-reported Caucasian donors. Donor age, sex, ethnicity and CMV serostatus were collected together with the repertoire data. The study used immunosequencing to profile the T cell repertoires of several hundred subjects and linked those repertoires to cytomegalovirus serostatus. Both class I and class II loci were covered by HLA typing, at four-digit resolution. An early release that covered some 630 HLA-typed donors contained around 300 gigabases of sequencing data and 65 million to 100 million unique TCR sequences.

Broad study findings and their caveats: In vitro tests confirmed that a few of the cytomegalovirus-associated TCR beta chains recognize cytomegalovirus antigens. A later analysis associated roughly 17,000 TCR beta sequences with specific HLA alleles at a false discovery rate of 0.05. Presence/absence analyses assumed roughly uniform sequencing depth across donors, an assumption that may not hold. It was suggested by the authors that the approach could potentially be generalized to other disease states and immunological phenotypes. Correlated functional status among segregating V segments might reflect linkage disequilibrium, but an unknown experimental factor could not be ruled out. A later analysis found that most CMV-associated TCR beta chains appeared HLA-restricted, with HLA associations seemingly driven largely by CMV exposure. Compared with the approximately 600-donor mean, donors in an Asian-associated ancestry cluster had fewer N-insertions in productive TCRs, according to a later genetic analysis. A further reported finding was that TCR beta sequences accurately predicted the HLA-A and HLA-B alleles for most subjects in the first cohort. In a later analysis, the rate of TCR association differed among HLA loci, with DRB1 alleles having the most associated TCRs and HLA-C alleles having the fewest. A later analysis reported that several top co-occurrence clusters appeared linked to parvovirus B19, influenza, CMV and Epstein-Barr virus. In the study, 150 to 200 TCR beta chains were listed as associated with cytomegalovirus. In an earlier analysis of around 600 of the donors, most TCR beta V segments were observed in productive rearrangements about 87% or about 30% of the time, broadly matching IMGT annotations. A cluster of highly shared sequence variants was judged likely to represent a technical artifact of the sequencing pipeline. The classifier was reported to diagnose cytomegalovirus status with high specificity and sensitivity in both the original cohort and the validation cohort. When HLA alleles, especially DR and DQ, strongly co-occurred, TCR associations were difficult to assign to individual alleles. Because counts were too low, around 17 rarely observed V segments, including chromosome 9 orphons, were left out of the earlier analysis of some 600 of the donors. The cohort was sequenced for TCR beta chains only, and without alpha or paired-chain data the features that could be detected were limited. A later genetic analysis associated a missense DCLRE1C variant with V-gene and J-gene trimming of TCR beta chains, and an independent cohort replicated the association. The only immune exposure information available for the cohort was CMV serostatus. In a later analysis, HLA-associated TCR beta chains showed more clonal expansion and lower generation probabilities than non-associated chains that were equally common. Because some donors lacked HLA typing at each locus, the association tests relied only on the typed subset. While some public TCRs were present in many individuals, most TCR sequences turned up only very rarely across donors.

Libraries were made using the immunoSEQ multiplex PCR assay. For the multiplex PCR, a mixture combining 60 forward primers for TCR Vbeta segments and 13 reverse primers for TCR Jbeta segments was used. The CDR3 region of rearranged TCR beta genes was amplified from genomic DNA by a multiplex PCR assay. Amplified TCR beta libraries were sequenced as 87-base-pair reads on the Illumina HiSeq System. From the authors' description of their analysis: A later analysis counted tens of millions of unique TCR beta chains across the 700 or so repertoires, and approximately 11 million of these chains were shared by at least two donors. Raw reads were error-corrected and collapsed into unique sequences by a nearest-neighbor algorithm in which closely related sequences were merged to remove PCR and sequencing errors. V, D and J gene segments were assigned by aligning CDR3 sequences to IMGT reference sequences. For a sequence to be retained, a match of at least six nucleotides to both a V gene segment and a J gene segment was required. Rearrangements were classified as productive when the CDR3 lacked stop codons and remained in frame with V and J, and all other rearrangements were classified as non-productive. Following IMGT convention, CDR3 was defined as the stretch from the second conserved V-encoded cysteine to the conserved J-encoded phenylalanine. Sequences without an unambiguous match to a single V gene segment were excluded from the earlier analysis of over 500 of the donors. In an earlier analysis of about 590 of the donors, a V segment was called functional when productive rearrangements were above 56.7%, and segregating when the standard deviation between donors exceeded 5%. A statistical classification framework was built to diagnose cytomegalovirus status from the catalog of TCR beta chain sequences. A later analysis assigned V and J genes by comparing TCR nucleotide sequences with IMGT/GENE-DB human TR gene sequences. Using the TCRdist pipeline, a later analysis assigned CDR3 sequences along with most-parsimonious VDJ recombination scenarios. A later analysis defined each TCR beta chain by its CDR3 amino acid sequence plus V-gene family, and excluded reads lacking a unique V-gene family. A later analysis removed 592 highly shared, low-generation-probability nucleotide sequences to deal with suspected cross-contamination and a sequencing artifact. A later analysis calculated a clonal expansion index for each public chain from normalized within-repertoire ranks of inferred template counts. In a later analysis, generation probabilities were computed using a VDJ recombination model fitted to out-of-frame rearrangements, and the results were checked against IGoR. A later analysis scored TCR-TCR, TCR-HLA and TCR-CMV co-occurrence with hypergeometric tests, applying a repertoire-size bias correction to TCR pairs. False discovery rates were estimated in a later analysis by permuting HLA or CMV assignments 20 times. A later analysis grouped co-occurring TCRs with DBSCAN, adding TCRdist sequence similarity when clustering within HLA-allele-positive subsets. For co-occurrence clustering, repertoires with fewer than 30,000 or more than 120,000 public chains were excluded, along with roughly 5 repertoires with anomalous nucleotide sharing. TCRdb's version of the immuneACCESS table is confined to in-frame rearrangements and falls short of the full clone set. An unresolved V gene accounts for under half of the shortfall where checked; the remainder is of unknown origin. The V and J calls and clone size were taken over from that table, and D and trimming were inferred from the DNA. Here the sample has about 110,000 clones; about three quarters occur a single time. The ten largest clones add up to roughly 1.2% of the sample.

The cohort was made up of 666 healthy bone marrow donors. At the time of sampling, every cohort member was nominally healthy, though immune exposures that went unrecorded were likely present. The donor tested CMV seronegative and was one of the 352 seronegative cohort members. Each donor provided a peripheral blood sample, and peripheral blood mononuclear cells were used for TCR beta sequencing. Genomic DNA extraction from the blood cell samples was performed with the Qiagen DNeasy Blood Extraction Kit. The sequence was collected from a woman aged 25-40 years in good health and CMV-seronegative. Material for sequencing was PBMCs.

The DNA reads TGTGCCAGCAGCCTCTGGGCAGACGAGCAGTACTTC. Its product reads: CASSLWADEQYF. Here the chain combines TRBV6-1 and TRBJ2-7, with the D gene uncertain. Measured from the cysteine to the phenylalanine, the CDR3 is 12 residues long. Just the 36-base CDR3 DNA is kept, in frame starting at base 1. V was cut back by 6 bases and J by 5 bases, leaving a gap of 11 bases between them. From a lookup of the germline V gene, CDR1 and CDR2 are MNHNS and SASEGT.